This TCR beta chain derives from a study of blood T cell repertoires in COVID-19. Study-level information: T cells, B-cell-depleted T cells, or PBMCs supplied cDNA or gDNA.

This table comes from immunoSEQ multiplex PCR, and its TCRdb copy is limited to in-frame clones, with some not included. Among about 180,000 clones listed, approximately 87% were seen once. Per germline, CDR1 MNHEY and CDR2 SMNVEV (reference sequence). V lost 3 bases to trimming and J lost 8 bases; unmatched junction nucleotides: 3. The CDR3 runs to 12 residues. The chain employs TRBV27 and TRBJ1-1; 7 positions match TRBD1. The material sequenced was peripheral blood. The source is a man aged 65 to 85 with active or convalescent COVID-19. CDR3 DNA sequence: TGTGCCAGCAGTTTTCGACAGGGCGAAGCTTTCTTT. Translating it yields CASSFRQGEAFF.